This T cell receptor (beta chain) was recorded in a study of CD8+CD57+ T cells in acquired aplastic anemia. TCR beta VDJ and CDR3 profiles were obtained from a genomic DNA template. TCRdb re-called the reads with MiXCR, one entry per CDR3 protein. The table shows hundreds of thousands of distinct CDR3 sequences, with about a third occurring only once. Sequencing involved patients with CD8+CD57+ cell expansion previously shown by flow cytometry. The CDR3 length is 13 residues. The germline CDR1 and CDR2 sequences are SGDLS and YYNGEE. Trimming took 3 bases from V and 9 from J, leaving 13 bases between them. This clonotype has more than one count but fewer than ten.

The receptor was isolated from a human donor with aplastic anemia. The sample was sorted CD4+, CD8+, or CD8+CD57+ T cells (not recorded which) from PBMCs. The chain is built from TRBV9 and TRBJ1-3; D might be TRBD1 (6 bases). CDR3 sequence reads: CASSGGLLSTIYF. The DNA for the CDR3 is TGTGCCAGCAGCGGGGGGCTGCTCAGCACCATATATTTT.